This T cell receptor beta chain is drawn from a study of response to subunit inactivated influenza vaccine. Study-wide findings and caveats: With each seasonal influenza vaccination, the authors suggested, few new T cells are recruited.

TCRdb processed the RT-PCR reads anew with MiXCR; each CDR3 protein has one entry. The sample records roughly 570,000 distinct CDR3 sequences, less than 15% being singletons. As for this clonotype: Its antigen is not identified.

Germline V lookup: CDR1 GTSNPN, CDR2 SVGIG (reference sequence). V was trimmed by 5 bases and J by 3 bases, leaving 5 bases between them. This CDR3 is built from 10 residues. The TCR sequence derives from a man over 45 who received an inactivated influenza vaccine. The chain recombines TRBV30 with TRBJ2-7; D unclear. The source material was PBMCs from blood, sampled about 13 days after vaccination. CDR3 sequence (DNA): TGTGCCTGGGGGAACTACGAGCAGTACTTC. Its translation: CAWGNYEQYF.